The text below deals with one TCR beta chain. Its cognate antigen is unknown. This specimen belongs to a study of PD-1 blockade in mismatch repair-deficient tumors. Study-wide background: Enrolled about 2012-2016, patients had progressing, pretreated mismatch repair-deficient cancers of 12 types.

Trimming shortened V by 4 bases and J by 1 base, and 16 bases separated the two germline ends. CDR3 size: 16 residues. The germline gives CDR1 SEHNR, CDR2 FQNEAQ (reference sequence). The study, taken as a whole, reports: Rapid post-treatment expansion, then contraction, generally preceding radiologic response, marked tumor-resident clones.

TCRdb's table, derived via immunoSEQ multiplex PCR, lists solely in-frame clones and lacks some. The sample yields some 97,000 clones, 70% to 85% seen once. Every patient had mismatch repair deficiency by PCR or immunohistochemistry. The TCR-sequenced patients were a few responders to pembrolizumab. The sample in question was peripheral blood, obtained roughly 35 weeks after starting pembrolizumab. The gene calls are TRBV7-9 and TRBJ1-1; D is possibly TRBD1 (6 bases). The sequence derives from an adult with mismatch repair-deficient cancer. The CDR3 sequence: CASSSRRGSGNTEAFF. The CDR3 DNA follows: TGTGCCAGCAGCTCACGCAGGGGAAGTGGGAACACTGAAGCTTTCTTT.